This T cell receptor beta chain was recovered during a study of regulatory T cells in long-lasting Graves disease. Library construction for TCR beta used iRepertoire HTBI primers and Arm-PCR of CDR3 regions. MiXCR, run by TCRdb on the multiplex PCR reads, gives a single entry per CDR3 protein. The sample lists a few hundred thousand distinct CDR3 sequences, 22% occurring once. A note on this clonotype: Its antigen is not known. Its ends do not fully match the called genes, so a read error is possible.

Germline CDR1 and CDR2: SGHRS and YFSETQ. The CDR3 is 14 residues long. Time point indicated: persistent/refractory GD, antithyroid drugs over 5 years with positive TRAb. The TCR library used RNA extracted from PBMCs. Study-level results: The work looked only at peripheral blood and did not look at thyroid tissue.

The sequence derives from a female donor with Graves disease. The sequences come from peripheral blood mononuclear cells (PBMCs), collected when the disease was refractory, from a patient treated with antithyroid drugs. V is TRBV5-1 and J is TRBJ1-1, with a weak D call TRBD1 (5 bases). This CDR3 reads CASSKGLENTGAFF. The CDR3 nucleotides read TGCGCCAGCAGCAAGGGACTAGAAAACACTGGAGCTTTCTTT.